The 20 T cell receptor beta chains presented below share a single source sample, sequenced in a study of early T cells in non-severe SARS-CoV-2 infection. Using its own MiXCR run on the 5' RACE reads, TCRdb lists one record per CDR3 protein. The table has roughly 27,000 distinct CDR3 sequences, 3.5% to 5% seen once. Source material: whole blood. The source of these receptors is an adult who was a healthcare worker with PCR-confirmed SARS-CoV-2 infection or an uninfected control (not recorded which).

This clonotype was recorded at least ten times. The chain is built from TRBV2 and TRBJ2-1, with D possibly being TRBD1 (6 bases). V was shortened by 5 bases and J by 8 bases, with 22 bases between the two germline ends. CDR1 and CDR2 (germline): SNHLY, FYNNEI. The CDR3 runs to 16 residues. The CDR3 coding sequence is TGTGCCAGCAGTCCTTTCTTACAGGGTAAGGGGTATGAGCAGTTCTTC. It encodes CASSPFLQGKGYEQFF. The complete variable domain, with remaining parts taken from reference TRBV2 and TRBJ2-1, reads EPEVTQTPSHQVTQMGQEVILRCVPISNHLYFYWYRQILGQKVEFLVSFYNNEISEKSEIFDDQFSVERPDGSNFTLKIRSTKLEDSAMYFCASSPFLQGKGYEQFFGPGTRLTVL.

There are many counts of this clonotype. As DNA, the CDR3 is TGTGCCAGCAAACCAAGAAGCGGGAGTCGGCACAATGAGCAGTTCTTC. Translated, it gives CASKPRSGSRHNEQFF. The chain employs TRBV27 and TRBJ2-1; 8 nucleotides align to TRBD2. The germline V gene encodes CDR1 MNHEY and CDR2 SMNVEV (reference sequence). V lost 7 bases, J lost 5 bases, and 13 bases stayed unmatched. The CDR3 spans 16 residues.

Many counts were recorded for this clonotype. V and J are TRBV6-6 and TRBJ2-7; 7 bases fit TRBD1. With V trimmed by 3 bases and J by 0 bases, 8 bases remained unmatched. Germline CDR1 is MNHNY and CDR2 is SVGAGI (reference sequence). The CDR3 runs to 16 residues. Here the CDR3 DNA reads TGTGCCAGCAGTTATCCAACAGGGGCCAGCTCCTACGAGCAGTACTTC. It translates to CASSYPTGASSYEQYF.

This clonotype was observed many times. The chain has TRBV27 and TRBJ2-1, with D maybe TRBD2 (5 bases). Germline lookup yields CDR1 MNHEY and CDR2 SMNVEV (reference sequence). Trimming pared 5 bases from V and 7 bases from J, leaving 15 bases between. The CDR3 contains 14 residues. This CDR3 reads CASSPPGFWNEQFF. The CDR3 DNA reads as TGTGCCAGCAGTCCCCCGGGGTTCTGGAATGAGCAGTTCTTC.

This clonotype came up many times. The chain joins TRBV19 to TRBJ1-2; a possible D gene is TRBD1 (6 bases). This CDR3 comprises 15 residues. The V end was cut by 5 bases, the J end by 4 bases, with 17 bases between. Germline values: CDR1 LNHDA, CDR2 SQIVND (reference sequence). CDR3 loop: CASSPQTGMRYGYTF. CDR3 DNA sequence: TGTGCCAGTAGTCCTCAAACAGGGATGCGCTATGGCTACACCTTC.

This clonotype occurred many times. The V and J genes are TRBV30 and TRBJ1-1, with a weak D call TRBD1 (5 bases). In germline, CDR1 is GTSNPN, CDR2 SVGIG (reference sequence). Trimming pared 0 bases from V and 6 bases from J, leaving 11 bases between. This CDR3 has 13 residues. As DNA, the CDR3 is TGTGCCTGGAGTGTACAGTGGGGGTCTGAAGCTTTCTTT. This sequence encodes CAWSVQWGSEAFF. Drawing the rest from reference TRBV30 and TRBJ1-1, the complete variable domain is SQTIHQWPATLVQPVGSPLSLECTVEGTSNPNLYWYRQAAGRGLQLLFYSVGIGQISSEVPQNLSASRPQDRQFILSSKKLLLSDSGFYLCAWSVQWGSEAFFGQGTRLTVV.

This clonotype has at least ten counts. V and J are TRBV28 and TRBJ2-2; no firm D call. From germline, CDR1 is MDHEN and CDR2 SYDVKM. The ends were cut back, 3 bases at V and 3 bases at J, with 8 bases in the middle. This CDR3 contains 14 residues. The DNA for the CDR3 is TGTGCCAGCAGTTTGCATCGGGACACCGGGGAGCTGTTTTTT. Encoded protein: CASSLHRDTGELFF.

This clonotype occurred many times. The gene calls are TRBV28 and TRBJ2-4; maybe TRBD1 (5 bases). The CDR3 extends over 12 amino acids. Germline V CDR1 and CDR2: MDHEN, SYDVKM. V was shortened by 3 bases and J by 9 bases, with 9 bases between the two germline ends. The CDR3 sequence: CASSFSRGIQYF. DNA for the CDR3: TGTGCCAGCAGTTTTAGTAGGGGCATTCAGTACTTC.

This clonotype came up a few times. CDR3: CASSKGTSGRAGFDEQFF. The DNA for the CDR3 is TGTGCCAGCAGTAAAGGGACTAGCGGGAGGGCCGGCTTCGATGAGCAGTTCTTC. The V gene is TRBV28, the J gene TRBJ2-1; 16 nucleotides agree with TRBD2. Germline values: CDR1 MDHEN, CDR2 SYDVKM. This CDR3 region has 18 residues. J gave up 8 bases and V 5 bases, and 12 bases lay outside the gene matches.

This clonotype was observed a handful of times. CDR3: CASSLGGNIQYF. The CDR3 bases are TGTGCCAGCAGCTTGGGGGGAAACATTCAGTACTTC. The chain has TRBV5-5 and TRBJ2-4; D is ambiguous. Germline loops: CDR1 SGHKS, CDR2 YYEKEE (reference sequence). V was cut by 0 bases and J by 6 bases, with 4 bases left in between. The CDR3 runs to 12 residues.

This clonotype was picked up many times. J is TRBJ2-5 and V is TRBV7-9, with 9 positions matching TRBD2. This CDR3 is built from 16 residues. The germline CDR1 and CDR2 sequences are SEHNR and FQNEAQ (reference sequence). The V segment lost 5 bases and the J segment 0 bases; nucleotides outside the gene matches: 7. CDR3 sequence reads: CASSPGVAGDQETQYF. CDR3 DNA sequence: TGTGCCAGCAGCCCCGGGGTAGCGGGGGACCAAGAGACCCAGTACTTC.

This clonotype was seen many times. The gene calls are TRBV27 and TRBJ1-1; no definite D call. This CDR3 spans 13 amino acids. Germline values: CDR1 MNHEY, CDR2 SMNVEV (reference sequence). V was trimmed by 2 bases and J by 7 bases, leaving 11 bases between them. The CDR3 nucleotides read TGTGCCAGCAGTTTAATCGCGGAAGATGAAGCTTTCTTT. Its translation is CASSLIAEDEAFF.

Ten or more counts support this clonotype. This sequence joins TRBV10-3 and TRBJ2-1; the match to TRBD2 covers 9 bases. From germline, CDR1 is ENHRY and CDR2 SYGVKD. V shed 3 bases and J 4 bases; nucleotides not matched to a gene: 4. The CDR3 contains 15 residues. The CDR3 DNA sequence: TGTGCCATCAGTGAAGTAGCGGGGGAATACAATGAGCAGTTCTTC. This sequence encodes CAISEVAGEYNEQFF.

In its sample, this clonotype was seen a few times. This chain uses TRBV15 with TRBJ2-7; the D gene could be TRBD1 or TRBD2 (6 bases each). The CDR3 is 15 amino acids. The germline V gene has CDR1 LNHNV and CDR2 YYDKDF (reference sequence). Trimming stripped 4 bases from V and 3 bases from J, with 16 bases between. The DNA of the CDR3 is TGTGCCACCAGCACTCTGCGGGACATTATCTACGAGCAGTACTTC. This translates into CATSTLRDIIYEQYF. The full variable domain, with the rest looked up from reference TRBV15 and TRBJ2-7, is DAMVIQNPRYQVTQFGKPVTLSCSQTLNHNVMYWYQQKSSQAPKLLFHYYDKDFNNEADTPDNFQSRRPNTSFCFLDIRSPGLGDTAMYLCATSTLRDIIYEQYFGPGTRLTVT.

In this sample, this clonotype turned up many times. The CDR3 spells CASSLPTGRVPYEQYF. Here the CDR3 DNA reads TGTGCCAGCAGTCTCCCAACGGGGCGGGTACCCTACGAGCAGTACTTC. V and J are TRBV28 and TRBJ2-7; D possibly matches TRBD1 or TRBD2 (5 bases each). V lost 5 bases to trimming and J lost 2 bases, with 19 bases between them. Per germline, CDR1 MDHEN and CDR2 SYDVKM. This CDR3 is 16 amino acids long.

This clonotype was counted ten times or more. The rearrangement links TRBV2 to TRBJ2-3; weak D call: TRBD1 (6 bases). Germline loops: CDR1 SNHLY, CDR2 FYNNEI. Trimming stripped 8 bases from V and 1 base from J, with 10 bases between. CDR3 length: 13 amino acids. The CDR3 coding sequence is TGTGCCAGCGTTGCAGGGGGCACAGATACGCAGTATTTT. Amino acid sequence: CASVAGGTDTQYF.

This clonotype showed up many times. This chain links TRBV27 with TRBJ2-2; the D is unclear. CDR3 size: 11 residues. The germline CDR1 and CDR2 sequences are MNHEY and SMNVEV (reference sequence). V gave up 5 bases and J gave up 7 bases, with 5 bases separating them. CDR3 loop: CASSENGELFF. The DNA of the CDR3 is TGTGCCAGCAGTGAGAACGGGGAGCTGTTTTTT.

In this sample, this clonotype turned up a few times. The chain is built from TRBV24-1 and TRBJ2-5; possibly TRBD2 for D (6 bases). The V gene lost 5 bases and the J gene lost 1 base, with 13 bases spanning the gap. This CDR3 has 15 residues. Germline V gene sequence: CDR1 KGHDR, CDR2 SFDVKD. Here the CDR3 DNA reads TGTGCCACCAGTGCCCCCGGGACTTTCCAAGAGACCCAGTACTTC. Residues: CATSAPGTFQETQYF.

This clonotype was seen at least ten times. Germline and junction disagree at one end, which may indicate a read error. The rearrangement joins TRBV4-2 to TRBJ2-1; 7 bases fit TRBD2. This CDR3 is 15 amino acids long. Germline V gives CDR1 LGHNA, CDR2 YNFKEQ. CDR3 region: CASSQEGLADKEQFF. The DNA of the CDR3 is TGTGCCAGCAGCCAAGAAGGGCTAGCGGACAAAGAGCAGTTCTTC.

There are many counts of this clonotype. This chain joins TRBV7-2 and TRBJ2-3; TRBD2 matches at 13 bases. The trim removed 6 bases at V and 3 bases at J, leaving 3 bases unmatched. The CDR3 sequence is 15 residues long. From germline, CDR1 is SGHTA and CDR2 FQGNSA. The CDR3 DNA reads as TGTGCCAGCAGTCGGACTAGCGGGAGTACAGATACGCAGTATTTT. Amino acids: CASSRTSGSTDTQYF.